This T cell receptor (beta chain) derives from a study of T-cell reconstitution after alpha-beta-depleted transplantation in children. Study-wide findings and caveats: Roughly two months post-transplant, alpha-beta T cells reportedly originated from several hundred graft clones that had expanded. Surviving recipient cells, namely T cells and thymic progenitors, were the source of high day-60 TCRbeta diversity in some patients. Newly produced T cells mostly accounted for T-cell counts and diversity one year post-transplant.

This clonotype was observed at least ten times. The antigen is not known. During its preparation, the TCRbeta library received unique molecular identifiers. One entry per CDR3 protein results from TCRdb running MiXCR on the PCR reads. The table has roughly 500,000 distinct CDR3 sequences, approximately 10% seen once. V was pared by 7 bases and J by 4 bases, with 3 bases of the junction left unmatched. There are 14 residues in the CDR3. From germline, CDR1 is MNHNS and CDR2 SASEGT. The source material was PBMCs, sampled before TCRalphabeta/CD19-depleted stem cell transplant. This chain joins TRBV6-1 and TRBJ2-1; TRBD2 matches 11 bases. This TCR was sampled from a child aged 2-15 years with inherited bone marrow failure, due to receive a stem cell transplant. The CDR3 protein is CASTGTSGYNEQFF. DNA for the CDR3: TGTGCCAGCACGGGGACTAGCGGATACAATGAGCAGTTCTTC.